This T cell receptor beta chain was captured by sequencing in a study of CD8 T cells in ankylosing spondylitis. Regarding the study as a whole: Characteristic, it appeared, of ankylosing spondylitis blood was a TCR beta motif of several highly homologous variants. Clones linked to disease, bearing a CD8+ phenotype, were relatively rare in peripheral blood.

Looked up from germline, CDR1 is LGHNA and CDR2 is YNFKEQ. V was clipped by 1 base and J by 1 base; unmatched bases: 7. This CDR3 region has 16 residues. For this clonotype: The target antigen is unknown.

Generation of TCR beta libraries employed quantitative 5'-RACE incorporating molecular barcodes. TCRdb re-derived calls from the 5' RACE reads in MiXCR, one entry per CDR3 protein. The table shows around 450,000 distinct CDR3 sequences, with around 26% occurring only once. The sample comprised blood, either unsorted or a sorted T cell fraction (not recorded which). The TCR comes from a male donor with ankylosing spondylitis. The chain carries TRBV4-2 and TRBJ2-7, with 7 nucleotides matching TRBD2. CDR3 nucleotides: TGTGCCAGCAGCCAAGTCACGGGCGGGGGATCCTACGAGCAGTACTTC. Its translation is CASSQVTGGGSYEQYF.